Here is one T cell receptor beta chain with its context. Its antigen remains unidentified. A CD8+CD4-CCR7+CD45RA+ gate was used to sort naive CD8 T cells. Previously published methods and listed TCR primers were used for the bulk TCR libraries. TCRdb re-called the PCR reads with MiXCR, one entry per CDR3 protein. The repertoire has 40,000 to 65,000 distinct CDR3 sequences, 35% to 40% of them found once; the top ten carry approximately 4.2%. The sample originates from a study of molecular identifiers for immune sequencing clone quantification. General study points: The sizes of highly expanded clones could be underestimated when identical TCR molecules share a barcode.

V was pared by 6 bases and J by 4 bases, with 10 bases between. The CDR3 is 12 amino acids. The sample consisted of naive CD8+ T cells from blood, with Jurkat cell RNA spiked in. Stated subset: FACS-sorted CD8+CD4-CCR7+CD45RA+ naive T cells. The TCR comes from a human donor in good health. Some libraries in this study had Jurkat cell RNA spiked in. The chain links TRBV12-3 or TRBV12-4 to TRBJ2-7, with D perhaps being TRBD1 or TRBD2 (5 bases each). The CDR3 protein is CASRRDPYEQYF. The CDR3 DNA reads TGTGCCAGCAGAAGGGACCCTTACGAGCAGTACTTC.